The rows below give T cell receptor beta chains drawn from one sample of a study of OX40 agonist ivuxolimab in advanced cancers. Clones were read by immunoSEQ multiplex PCR, and TCRdb kept only the in-frame ones, dropping some. The sample records 90,000 to 130,000 clones, approximately 89% being singletons. The material sequenced was CD4+ or CD8+ T cells sorted from blood, taken in a trial of the OX40 agonist ivuxolimab. These receptors all stem from an adult with an advanced solid tumor such as melanoma, head and neck, liver or kidney cancer. Both conserved end residues are part of each CDR3. The D gene is left open where the match is weak. Clone size appears in some rows only: once, few, many, or a class for an expanded clone.

CDR3 DNA: TGTGCCACCAGCAGGGAACAGGGGAGGCTCCGCTTT
CDR3 protein: CATSREQGRLRF
clone size: few
J gene: TRBJ1-1
V gene: TRBV15
CDR3 length: 12
D gene: TRBD1

CDR3 DNA: TGTGCCAGCAGCCAAGAGGATAGGGGGTATGGCTACACCTTC
CDR3 protein: CASSQEDRGYGYTF
clone size: NA
J gene: TRBJ1-2
V gene: TRBV14
CDR3 length: 14
D gene: NA

CDR3 DNA: TGTGCCTGGAGCATCCAGGCAGATACGCAGTATTTT
CDR3 protein: CAWSIQADTQYF
clone size: NA
J gene: TRBJ2-3
V gene: TRBV30
CDR3 length: 12
D gene: NA

CDR3 DNA: TGTGCCAGTAGTATTGCGGGACAGGCCTATGGCTACACCTTC
CDR3 protein: CASSIAGQAYGYTF
clone size: NA
J gene: TRBJ1-2
V gene: TRBV19
CDR3 length: 14
D gene: TRBD1

CDR3 DNA: TGTGCCAGCAGCTTCGAGACTAGCCGGGGCACCGGGGAGCTGTTTTTT
CDR3 protein: CASSFETSRGTGELFF
clone size: NA
J gene: TRBJ2-2
V gene: TRBV7-3
CDR3 length: 16
D gene: TRBD2

CDR3 DNA: TGTGCCTGGAGTGTAGACACAGGGCATCAGCCCCAGCATTTT
CDR3 protein: CAWSVDTGHQPQHF
clone size: NA
J gene: TRBJ1-5
V gene: TRBV30
CDR3 length: 14
D gene: NA

CDR3 DNA: TGTGCCAGCAGCTTGACAGGGAGCACTGAAGCTTTCTTT
CDR3 protein: CASSLTGSTEAFF
clone size: once
J gene: TRBJ1-1
V gene: TRBV7-3
CDR3 length: 13
D gene: TRBD1

CDR3 DNA: TGTGCCAGCAGCTTGGGGACAGGGATGGGCTACACCTTC
CDR3 protein: CASSLGTGMGYTF
clone size: NA
J gene: TRBJ1-2
V gene: TRBV5-1
CDR3 length: 13
D gene: TRBD1

CDR3 DNA: TGTGCCAGTAGTCGTAACGGGGAGGCCTACGAGCAGTACTTC
CDR3 protein: CASSRNGEAYEQYF
clone size: few
J gene: TRBJ2-7
V gene: TRBV19
CDR3 length: 14
D gene: NA

CDR3 DNA: TGTGCCAGCGCCAAGAACCAAGAGACCCAGTACTTC
CDR3 protein: CASAKNQETQYF
clone size: NA
J gene: TRBJ2-5
V gene: TRBV9
CDR3 length: 12
D gene: NA

CDR3 DNA: TGTGCCAGCAGCTTGGGAGCGGAGTGGGACTACGAGCAGTACTTC
CDR3 protein: CASSLGAEWDYEQYF
clone size: NA
J gene: TRBJ2-7
V gene: TRBV11-3
CDR3 length: 15
D gene: NA

CDR3 DNA: TGTGCCAGTAGTCCTCTAAGCCTCGCTGAAGCTTTCTTT
CDR3 protein: CASSPLSLAEAFF
clone size: once
J gene: TRBJ1-1
V gene: TRBV19
CDR3 length: 13
D gene: NA

CDR3 DNA: TGTGCCAGCAGTTTCCCCCCAGGGAACACTGAAGCTTTCTTT
CDR3 protein: CASSFPPGNTEAFF
clone size: NA
J gene: TRBJ1-1
V gene: TRBV6-6
CDR3 length: 14
D gene: NA

CDR3 DNA: TGCGCCAGCAGCCGTAGCGGGAGGGATGGCGGGGAGCTGTTTTTT
CDR3 protein: CASSRSGRDGGELFF
clone size: NA
J gene: TRBJ2-2
V gene: TRBV5-1
CDR3 length: 15
D gene: TRBD2

CDR3 DNA: TGTGCCAGCAGCTCGGAGAGCTTCGCCGGGGAGCTGTTTTTT
CDR3 protein: CASSSESFAGELFF
clone size: NA
J gene: TRBJ2-2
V gene: TRBV7-2
CDR3 length: 14
D gene: NA

CDR3 DNA: TGTGCCAGCAGCCTAGATTTGACTGGCTACACCTTC
CDR3 protein: CASSLDLTGYTF
clone size: NA
J gene: TRBJ1-2
V gene: TRBV5-4
CDR3 length: 12
D gene: NA

CDR3 DNA: TGCGCCAGCAGCCAAACGGGGATGCAGCCCCAGCATTTT
CDR3 protein: CASSQTGMQPQHF
clone size: NA
J gene: TRBJ1-5
V gene: TRBV4-1
CDR3 length: 13
D gene: NA

CDR3 DNA: TGTGCCAGCAGTCACTCAAGGACAGGGAGACGGACTGAAGCTTTCTTT
CDR3 protein: CASSHSRTGRRTEAFF
clone size: NA
J gene: TRBJ1-1
V gene: TRBV6-5
CDR3 length: 16
D gene: TRBD1

CDR3 DNA: TGTGCCAGCAGCTTATCGCGTACTAACTATGGCTACACCTTC
CDR3 protein: CASSLSRTNYGYTF
clone size: few
J gene: TRBJ1-2
V gene: TRBV7-2
CDR3 length: 14
D gene: NA

CDR3 DNA: TGCGCCAGCAGCCGGGGACAGGCGATTAACTATGGCTACACCTTC
CDR3 protein: CASSRGQAINYGYTF
clone size: few
J gene: TRBJ1-2
V gene: TRBV4-1
CDR3 length: 15
D gene: TRBD1

CDR3 DNA: TGTGCCAGCAGTGAAGATGGGGGGCGCCCGGTAGCGGGAGCAGAGACCCAGTACTTC
CDR3 protein: CASSEDGGRPVAGAETQYF
clone size: once
J gene: TRBJ2-5
V gene: TRBV6-1
CDR3 length: 19
D gene: TRBD2

CDR3 DNA: TGTGCCAGCAGTTACAGGACAGGGACTGAAGCTTTCTTT
CDR3 protein: CASSYRTGTEAFF
clone size: NA
J gene: TRBJ1-1
V gene: TRBV6-5
CDR3 length: 13
D gene: TRBD1

CDR3 DNA: TGTGCCAGCAGGCAACAGGGTATCGATCAGCCCCAGCATTTT
CDR3 protein: CASRQQGIDQPQHF
clone size: NA
J gene: TRBJ1-5
V gene: TRBV25-1
CDR3 length: 14
D gene: NA

CDR3 DNA: TGCGCCAGCAGCCAAGAGAAGCGGGGGGGAAATGAGCAGTTCTTC
CDR3 protein: CASSQEKRGGNEQFF
clone size: NA
J gene: TRBJ2-1
V gene: TRBV4-3
CDR3 length: 15
D gene: TRBD2

CDR3 DNA: TGTGCCAGCAGCCCCTGGGGGGGAGATACGCAGTATTTT
CDR3 protein: CASSPWGGDTQYF
clone size: NA
J gene: TRBJ2-3
V gene: TRBV7-9
CDR3 length: 13
D gene: TRBD2

CDR3 DNA: TGTGCCAGCAGGGACCTTAGCTCCTATAATTCACCCCTCCACTTT
CDR3 protein: CASRDLSSYNSPLHF
clone size: NA
J gene: TRBJ1-6
V gene: TRBV5-6
CDR3 length: 15
D gene: NA

CDR3 DNA: TGTGCCTGGAGGACAGGGCTAACCTATAATTCACCCCTCCACTTT
CDR3 protein: CAWRTGLTYNSPLHF
clone size: NA
J gene: TRBJ1-6
V gene: TRBV30
CDR3 length: 15
D gene: TRBD1

CDR3 DNA: TGCGCCAGCAGCCCCGGGGGACTAAATCAAGAGACCCAGTACTTC
CDR3 protein: CASSPGGLNQETQYF
clone size: few
J gene: TRBJ2-5
V gene: TRBV5-1
CDR3 length: 15
D gene: TRBD2

CDR3 DNA: TGTGCCAGCAGTTTCCCAGGGGGCATGGTTCAGCCCCAGCATTTT
CDR3 protein: CASSFPGGMVQPQHF
clone size: NA
J gene: TRBJ1-5
V gene: TRBV28
CDR3 length: 15
D gene: TRBD1

CDR3 DNA: TGTGCCAGCAGCGCGGGGAGGATCGAAGCTTTCTTT
CDR3 protein: CASSAGRIEAFF
clone size: NA
J gene: TRBJ1-1
V gene: TRBV5-6
CDR3 length: 12
D gene: NA

CDR3 DNA: TGTGCCAGCAGTTTATTAGGGTTCGGAAACACCATATATTTT
CDR3 protein: CASSLLGFGNTIYF
clone size: NA
J gene: TRBJ1-3
V gene: TRBV27
CDR3 length: 14
D gene: NA

CDR3 DNA: TGTGCCAGCAGCCAATCAGCAGGCCTAAACACTGAAGCTTTCTTT
CDR3 protein: CASSQSAGLNTEAFF
clone size: NA
J gene: TRBJ1-1
V gene: TRBV4-2
CDR3 length: 15
D gene: NA

CDR3 DNA: TGTGCCAGCAGCTTAGGACCTGGGAATGATGAGCAGTTCTTC
CDR3 protein: CASSLGPGNDEQFF
clone size: many
J gene: TRBJ2-1
V gene: TRBV7-3
CDR3 length: 14
D gene: NA

CDR3 DNA: TGTGCCAGCGCTACAGAGGACTACGAGCAGTACTTC
CDR3 protein: CASATEDYEQYF
clone size: NA
J gene: TRBJ2-7
V gene: TRBV6-1
CDR3 length: 12
D gene: NA

CDR3 DNA: TGTGCCAGCAGCTCGGACGCTAACTATGGCTACACCTTC
CDR3 protein: CASSSDANYGYTF
clone size: NA
J gene: TRBJ1-2
V gene: TRBV7-9
CDR3 length: 13
D gene: NA

CDR3 DNA: TGTGCCAGCGAATACAGGGGGCGGGAGGACACTGAAGCTTTCTTT
CDR3 protein: CASEYRGREDTEAFF
clone size: NA
J gene: TRBJ1-1
V gene: TRBV6-6
CDR3 length: 15
D gene: TRBD1

CDR3 DNA: TGTGCCAGCAACCGGGACGGGAACACCGGGGAGCTGTTTTTT
CDR3 protein: CASNRDGNTGELFF
clone size: few
J gene: TRBJ2-2
V gene: TRBV19
CDR3 length: 14
D gene: NA

CDR3 DNA: TGTGCCTGGACAGACAACACCGGGGAGCTGTTTTTT
CDR3 protein: CAWTDNTGELFF
clone size: NA
J gene: TRBJ2-2
V gene: TRBV30
CDR3 length: 12
D gene: NA

CDR3 DNA: TGTGCCAGCAGCCTTCTCAGCCCCACGGGTGTAGGAAGCTATGGCTACACCTTC
CDR3 protein: CASSLLSPTGVGSYGYTF
clone size: NA
J gene: TRBJ1-2
V gene: TRBV7-9
CDR3 length: 18
D gene: NA

CDR3 DNA: TGTGCCAGCAGCTCATCCGGGACAGGGGACTCCTACGAGCAGTACTTC
CDR3 protein: CASSSSGTGDSYEQYF
clone size: NA
J gene: TRBJ2-7
V gene: TRBV7-6
CDR3 length: 16
D gene: TRBD1

CDR3 DNA: TGTGCCAGCAGTTACTTTTCCAGCTCTGGAAACACCATATATTTT
CDR3 protein: CASSYFSSSGNTIYF
clone size: NA
J gene: TRBJ1-3
V gene: TRBV6-6
CDR3 length: 15
D gene: NA

CDR3 DNA: TGTGCCAGTAGTCAAGGGGAGAACACTGAAGCTTTCTTT
CDR3 protein: CASSQGENTEAFF
clone size: NA
J gene: TRBJ1-1
V gene: TRBV19
CDR3 length: 13
D gene: NA

CDR3 DNA: TGTGCCAGCAGCCAAGGGACTGTCTTCAATCAGCCCCAGCATTTT
CDR3 protein: CASSQGTVFNQPQHF
clone size: NA
J gene: TRBJ1-5
V gene: TRBV4-2
CDR3 length: 15
D gene: NA

CDR3 DNA: TGTGCCTGGAATCTGGGGGGTGACGACGAGCAGTACTTC
CDR3 protein: CAWNLGGDDEQYF
clone size: NA
J gene: TRBJ2-7
V gene: TRBV30
CDR3 length: 13
D gene: NA

CDR3 DNA: TGTGCCAGCAGTGAAGGTTCACGGGGAGACTACGGCTACACCTTC
CDR3 protein: CASSEGSRGDYGYTF
clone size: NA
J gene: TRBJ1-2
V gene: TRBV6-1
CDR3 length: 15
D gene: NA

CDR3 DNA: TGCGCCAGCAGCTTGGGGGTCGGGGGCTACTTGGATGAGCAGTTCTTC
CDR3 protein: CASSLGVGGYLDEQFF
clone size: NA
J gene: TRBJ2-1
V gene: TRBV5-1
CDR3 length: 16
D gene: NA

CDR3 DNA: TGTGCCAGTAGTCGACAGGGGGCCTATGGCTACACCTTC
CDR3 protein: CASSRQGAYGYTF
clone size: few
J gene: TRBJ1-2
V gene: TRBV19
CDR3 length: 13
D gene: TRBD1

CDR3 DNA: TGTGCCAGCAGCGGACTATTTACGTCTACGCAGTATTTT
CDR3 protein: CASSGLFTSTQYF
clone size: NA
J gene: TRBJ2-3
V gene: TRBV9
CDR3 length: 13
D gene: NA

CDR3 DNA: TGTGCCAGCATTCCTGGGGGGCAGGGGTACGAGCAGTACTTC
CDR3 protein: CASIPGGQGYEQYF
clone size: NA
J gene: TRBJ2-7
V gene: TRBV28
CDR3 length: 14
D gene: NA

CDR3 DNA: TGTGCCAGCAGCCCTAAGATACTGCAGCCCCAGCATTTT
CDR3 protein: CASSPKILQPQHF
clone size: NA
J gene: TRBJ1-5
V gene: TRBV6-5
CDR3 length: 13
D gene: NA

CDR3 DNA: TGCGCCAGCAGCCCTTCTGGTGCGGAGAGCACAGATACGCAGTATTTT
CDR3 protein: CASSPSGAESTDTQYF
clone size: NA
J gene: TRBJ2-3
V gene: TRBV5-1
CDR3 length: 16
D gene: NA

CDR3 DNA: TGTGCCAGCAGCTCTACAGGGAGAAGCTATGGCTACACCTTC
CDR3 protein: CASSSTGRSYGYTF
clone size: NA
J gene: TRBJ1-2
V gene: TRBV7-8
CDR3 length: 14
D gene: NA

CDR3 DNA: TGTGCCAGCAGTTACCCCTTCTCTGGAAACACCATATATTTT
CDR3 protein: CASSYPFSGNTIYF
clone size: NA
J gene: TRBJ1-3
V gene: TRBV6-5
CDR3 length: 14
D gene: NA

CDR3 DNA: TGTGCCAGCATTTCAGGGTCTGGTGGGGCCAACGTCCTGACTTTC
CDR3 protein: CASISGSGGANVLTF
clone size: NA
J gene: TRBJ2-6
V gene: TRBV28
CDR3 length: 15
D gene: NA

CDR3 DNA: TGTGCCAGCAGTGAGAGATCGTCCCACACCGGGGAGCTGTTTTTT
CDR3 protein: CASSERSSHTGELFF
clone size: NA
J gene: TRBJ2-2
V gene: TRBV2
CDR3 length: 15
D gene: NA